The 11 T cell receptor beta chains below were found in one sample sequenced in a study of blood T cell repertoires in COVID-19. TCRdb's copy holds only in-frame clones and misses some; the assay was immunoSEQ multiplex PCR. Counted here are about 110,000 clones, around 86% occurring once; the ten biggest clones make up 7.9%. Specimen: peripheral blood. The receptors originated from a man in his sixties or seventies with acute or convalescent COVID-19.

J is TRBJ2-2 and V is TRBV5-1, with 8 bases fitting TRBD1. This CDR3 contains 14 residues. V dropped 4 bases and J dropped 6; count of bases not matched to a gene: 5. Germline CDR1 reads SGHRS; CDR2 reads YFSETQ. Here the CDR3 DNA reads TGCGCCAGCAGCCTAGACAGGGGCCCCGGGGAGCTGTTTTTT. Translating gives CASSLDRGPGELFF.

The chain links TRBV5-1 to TRBJ1-1; 9 bases align to TRBD1. V lost 0 bases and J lost 4; bases outside the gene matches: 4. The CDR3 loop spans 15 amino acids. Germline CDR1 reads SGHRS; CDR2 reads YFSETQ. The CDR3 protein is CASSLVTGGVTEAFF. The CDR3 DNA is TGCGCCAGCAGCTTGGTAACAGGGGGCGTCACTGAAGCTTTCTTT.

The J gene is TRBJ2-1, the V gene TRBV3-1 (or the pseudogene TRBV3-2); D gene uncertain. The germline gives CDR1 LGHDT, CDR2 YNNKEL (reference sequence). The V end was cut by 1 base, the J end by 5 bases, with 15 bases between. The CDR3 loop spans 16 amino acids. The CDR3 DNA is TGTGCCAGCAGCCAAGGGCGAGGCCCTGTGAACAATGAGCAGTTCTTC. It is translated as CASSQGRGPVNNEQFF.

J is TRBJ1-5 and V is TRBV28, with D tentatively TRBD1 (6 bases). Germline CDR1 MDHEN, CDR2 SYDVKM. The CDR3 extends over 17 amino acids. Trimming shortened V by 1 base and J by 4 bases, and 17 bases separated the two germline ends. Written as DNA, the CDR3 is TGTGCCAGCAGTTTATTCGTGCCAGGGAGGGGGAATCAGCCCCAGCATTTT. Encoded protein: CASSLFVPGRGNQPQHF.

In its sample, this clone was seen once. The chain combines TRBV28 with TRBJ1-1, with a weak D call TRBD1 (5 bases). Trimming cost V 6 bases and J 13 bases, with 30 bases left between them. The CDR3 has 16 amino acids. Germline CDR1 is MDHEN and CDR2 is SYDVKM. The CDR3 DNA is TGTGCCAGCAGCTCGACCGGGAGGGGCGGGGTCGGTGTGGTTTTCTTT. Translation gives CASSSTGRGGVGVVFF.

The V gene is TRBV2, the J gene TRBJ2-1; TRBD2 matches 11 bases. Unmatched junction bases numbered 10, after V lost 6 bases and J lost 6 bases. The germline V gene has CDR1 SNHLY and CDR2 FYNNEI. The CDR3 sequence is 16 residues long. For the CDR3, the DNA is TGTGCCAGCAGATCCCATAGCGGGGGGGCGACCAATGAGCAGTTCTTC. This gives the protein CASRSHSGGATNEQFF. Full variable domain (outside the CDR3, taken from reference TRBV2 and TRBJ2-1): EPEVTQTPSHQVTQMGQEVILRCVPISNHLYFYWYRQILGQKVEFLVSFYNNEISEKSEIFDDQFSVERPDGSNFTLKIRSTKLEDSAMYFCASRSHSGGATNEQFFGPGTRLTVL.

This chain uses TRBV20-1 with TRBJ1-1; D may be TRBD1 (5 bases). V was cut by 5 bases and J by 1 base, with 8 bases left in between. The germline gives CDR1 DFQATT, CDR2 SNEGSKA (reference sequence). The length of the CDR3 is 12 residues. CDR3 region: CSAGDRNTEAFF. The CDR3 bases are TGCAGTGCTGGTGACAGGAACACTGAAGCTTTCTTT.

The chain combines TRBV9 with TRBJ2-4; D is perhaps TRBD1 (6 bases). Germline assignment: CDR1 SGDLS and CDR2 YYNGEE. The CDR3 sequence is 13 residues long. Trimming pared 3 bases from V and 8 bases from J, leaving 12 bases between. The CDR3 bases are TGTGCCAGCAGCGCCCAGGGGCGTGACATTCAGTACTTC. It encodes CASSAQGRDIQYF.

Written as DNA, the CDR3 is TGTGCCAGCAGCTTATCACAGAAGAACACTGAAGCTTTCTTT. It encodes CASSLSQKNTEAFF. The chain is built from TRBV7-3 and TRBJ1-1; D not certain. This CDR3 spans 14 amino acids. V was pared by 2 bases and J by 1 base, with 8 bases between. Germline V lookup: CDR1 SGHTA, CDR2 FQGTGA.

The chain couples TRBV7-6 to TRBJ1-5, with D possibly TRBD1 on 6 matching bases. The V gene's germline CDR1 is SGHVS and CDR2 FNYEAQ. V shed 5 bases and J shed 8 bases, with 13 bases lying between them. This CDR3 is built from 13 residues. The CDR3 loop reads CASSRGGSEPQHF. The CDR3 nucleotides are TGTGCCAGCAGCAGGGGGGGGTCGGAGCCCCAGCATTTT.

The chain combines TRBV15 with TRBJ2-7, with D unresolved. Germline V gives CDR1 LNHNV, CDR2 YYDKDF (reference sequence). Trimming took 0 bases from V and 2 from J, leaving 11 bases between them. This CDR3 has 15 residues. The CDR3 spells CATSRDPGATYEQYF. In DNA, the CDR3 is TGTGCCACCAGCAGAGATCCCGGTGCTACCTACGAGCAGTACTTC.